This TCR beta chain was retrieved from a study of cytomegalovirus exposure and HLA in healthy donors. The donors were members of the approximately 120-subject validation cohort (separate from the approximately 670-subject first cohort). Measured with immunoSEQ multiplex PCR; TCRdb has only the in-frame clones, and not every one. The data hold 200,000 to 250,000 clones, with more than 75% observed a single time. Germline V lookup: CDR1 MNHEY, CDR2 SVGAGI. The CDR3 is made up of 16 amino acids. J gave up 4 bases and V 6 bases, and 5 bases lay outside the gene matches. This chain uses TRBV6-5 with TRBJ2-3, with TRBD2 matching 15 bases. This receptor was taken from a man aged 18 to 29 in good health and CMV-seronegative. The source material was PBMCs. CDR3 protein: CASSYGLAGGSDTQYF. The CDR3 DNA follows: TGTGCCAGCAGCTACGGACTAGCGGGGGGGTCAGATACGCAGTATTTT.